This T cell receptor beta chain came from a study of T cells in Graves' hyperthyroidism and ophthalmopathy (dated by TCRdb to between 2018 and 2020). Notes on the research overall: Peripheral blood was sampled at the time of initial diagnosis, prior to any treatment. To identify distinguishing TCR V-J signatures, a discovery cohort of around 100 patients was used, comprising approximately 40 with Graves' ophthalmopathy and approximately 58 with stable Graves' hyperthyroidism. In addition, the study compared T-cell repertoires in thyroid tissue and in blood from about six Graves' hyperthyroidism patients. An independent validation cohort of some 18 hyperthyroidism patients and 17 patients who later progressed to ophthalmopathy tested prospective prediction of ophthalmopathy. According to the paper, TCR Vbeta CDR3 sequencing was carried out on approximately 140 peripheral blood samples, which came from under 50 ophthalmopathy, around 74 hyperthyroidism and some 17 progressor patients. Following sampling, methimazole starting at 30 mg daily was given to hyperthyroidism patients, and high-dose intravenous methylprednisolone was given to ophthalmopathy patients. For training and testing, the approximately 92 patients in the discovery cohort were randomly divided in a 7:3 ratio. Results and caveats for the whole study, not just this receptor: A model built on a 13 V-J signature distinguished ophthalmopathy from stable hyperthyroidism, reaching 87.88% sensitivity and around 81% specificity in cross-validation and 80%/75% in testing. Most expanded thyroid clonotypes (frequency above 0.001) were also detected in blood, suggesting blood repertoires may reflect thyroid immune responses. In validation, the model predicted progression to ophthalmopathy with 60% to 71% sensitivity and approximately 72% specificity, a median of about six months before onset. Sample size was not statistically predetermined, and investigators were not blinded to group allocation.

To note about this clonotype: The antigen it binds to is not known. No qualities accompany the bases; no much larger clone lies one base away.

The TCR beta CDR3 regions were amplified from the RNA transcripts. A first-round RT-PCR of the TCR CDR3 used the HTBI primer set with the Qiagen OneStep RT-PCR kit. A second multiplex PCR round built the libraries, followed by size selection and purification. Libraries were sequenced paired-end with 100 bp reads on an Illumina HiSeq2000. The authors' pipeline ran thus. SOAPnuke was used to process the raw data, throwing out any read that contained adapters or uncalled bases, had a mean Phred below 15, or lacked an exact constant-primer or identifier match. High-quality paired reads were merged with COPE v1.2.5, and unique nucleotide sequences were defined as clonotypes. MiTCR v1.1 was used to align the clonotypes against IMGT TRBV, TRBD and TRBJ reference segments. Only V-J combinations with frequency above 0.0001, covering roughly 99% of repertoires, were analysed. The TCS score was defined as F50 (clonal expansion) divided by E x V (chaos), with BLOSUM62-based TCRdist calculated between CDR3 peptides within each V-J. Welch's t-statistics and random forest reduced several hundred V-J features to 13, which were used in a naive Bayes classifier (R e1071). TCRdb reran the public reads through fastp at Q25 and MiXCR, keeping productive beta chains. Identical CDR3 protein sequences are pooled into one entry, listed with their most common genes and DNA. V and J calls and clone size were set by TCRdb, not the authors. The sample table records hundreds of thousands of distinct CDR3 sequences; 15% to 20% of these occur just once. Jointly, the top ten make up over 15% of the sample.

CDR1 DFQATT and CDR2 SNEGSKA are derived from the germline V gene (reference sequence). V loses 6 bases, J loses 16 bases, and the germline ends lie 10 bases apart. The CDR3 runs 9 residues from the cysteine to the phenylalanine. Only CDR3 DNA remains: 27 bases, in frame from the first base. Hyperthyroidism patients were newly diagnosed, had a disease duration of under 2 months, and were aged 18 to 65 years. Exclusion was applied to patients with uncontrolled infections, other autoimmune diseases, pregnancy or lactation. Clinical symptoms, serum thyroxine and TRAb, thyroid ultrasound, and orbital computed tomography formed the basis for the diagnoses. Blood from progressor patients was collected at the time of first diagnosis with hyperthyroidism, before any ophthalmopathy symptoms had appeared. PBMCs were isolated from about 9.1 ml of fresh peripheral blood by Ficoll-Paque density gradient centrifugation. Progressor patients were first diagnosed with Graves' hyperthyroidism and then developed ophthalmopathy during follow-up. Total RNA was extracted using Trizol reagent, and RNA quality was assessed on an Agilent 2100 Bioanalyzer.

The sequencing sample was made of blood. The TCR originated in a woman aged 50 to 60 with Graves' hyperthyroidism that later progressed to Graves' ophthalmopathy. Recombination connected TRBV20-1 to TRBJ1-6, and possibly TRBD1, on 5 matching bases. The CDR3 is CSAQGLLHF. The nucleotide sequence reads as follows: TGCAGTGCCCAGGGATTGCTCCACTTT.